Following are 26 T cell receptor beta chains from one sample sequenced in a study of identical twins. TCRdb re-derived calls from the 5' RACE reads in MiXCR, one entry per CDR3 protein. This table holds approximately 300,000 distinct CDR3 sequences, roughly 9.8% found once. The same data also contributed to another study, on yellow fever vaccine responses in identical twins.

The sample was CD8+ T cells sorted from blood. The receptors were sampled from a young woman in good health.

The chain carries TRBV28 and TRBJ2-3; TRBD1 or TRBD2 may be the D gene (6 bases each). The V end lost 3 bases, the J end lost 4 bases, and 20 bases lay between the germline ends. The germline gives CDR1 MDHEN, CDR2 SYDVKM. The CDR3 has 17 residues. The CDR3 loop reads CASSLYHSLEGADTQYF. CDR3 nucleotide sequence: TGTGCCAGCAGTTTGTATCACAGCTTGGAGGGGGCAGATACGCAGTATTTT.

A few counts support this clonotype. The V call is TRBV7-9, the J call TRBJ1-1; weak D call: TRBD1 (5 bases). The CDR3 is 16 amino acids. Germline V gene sequence: CDR1 SEHNR, CDR2 FQNEAQ (reference sequence). V was trimmed by 0 bases and J by 5 bases, leaving 16 bases between them. Here the CDR3 reads CASSLAQGPGGTEAFF. The CDR3 DNA follows: TGTGCCAGCAGCTTAGCGCAAGGCCCTGGGGGGACTGAAGCTTTCTTT.

This clonotype was counted many times. The V and J genes are TRBV14 and TRBJ2-5; no definite D call. Germline V gives CDR1 SGHDN, CDR2 FVKESK. CDR3 length equals 13 residues. V was clipped by 4 bases and J by 3 bases, with 9 bases between them. As DNA, the CDR3 is TGTGCCAGCAGCCGGTTTAGAAAAGAGACCCAGTACTTC. The encoded protein is CASSRFRKETQYF.

In its sample, this clonotype was seen once. The chain has TRBV20-1 and TRBJ2-7, with TRBD2 as a possible D gene (6 bases). Germline values: CDR1 DFQATT, CDR2 SNEGSKA (reference sequence). The V end lost 3 bases, the J end lost 4 bases, and 19 bases lay between the germline ends. This CDR3 comprises 15 residues. The CDR3 region has the DNA TGCAGTGCTAGGGAGCGAGGCGGGGCGACGTACGAGCAGTACTTC. Its protein is CSARERGGATYEQYF.

This clonotype was counted ten times or more. This sequence joins TRBV29-1 and TRBJ1-1, with D maybe TRBD1 (5 bases). V was shortened by 8 bases and J by 3 bases, with 22 bases between the two germline ends. The CDR3 loop spans 15 amino acids. Per germline, CDR1 SQVTM and CDR2 ANQGSEA. DNA for the CDR3: TGCAGCTCCCCTGCAGGGTCTGGATTCGACACTGAAGCTTTCTTT. Translation gives CSSPAGSGFDTEAFF.

The gene calls are TRBV7-3 and TRBJ2-5; D remains unclear. The V gene lost 5 bases and the J gene lost 5 bases, with 18 bases spanning the gap. This CDR3 comprises 15 residues. Germline V gene lookup returns CDR1 SGHTA and CDR2 FQGTGA. The CDR3 nucleotides read TGTGCCAGCAGCCAAGGGCACGTCCTTGCGGAGACCCAGTACTTC. Translated: CASSQGHVLAETQYF. Combining the CDR3 with reference TRBV7-3 and TRBJ2-5 gives the whole variable domain GAGVSQTPSNKVTEKGKYVELRCDPISGHTALYWYRQSLGQGPEFLIYFQGTGAADDSGLPNDRFFAVRPEGSVSTLKIQRTERGDSAVYLCASSQGHVLAETQYFGPGTRLLVL.

This chain joins TRBV27 and TRBJ2-1, with D possibly called TRBD1 or TRBD2 (6 bases each). The CDR3 extends over 13 amino acids. CDR1 is MNHEY and CDR2 is SMNVEV in the germline V gene (reference sequence). The V end lost 6 bases, the J end lost 8 bases, and 14 bases lay between the germline ends. The CDR3 sequence: CASRGLGGHEQFF. The CDR3 DNA follows: TGTGCCAGCAGGGGCCTAGGGGGGCATGAGCAGTTCTTC.

This clonotype was seen at least ten times. In DNA, the CDR3 is TGTGCCAGCAGTTCGTCAGGTTTCTCGGGCAATCAGCCCCAGCATTTT. It translates to CASSSSGFSGNQPQHF. The chain couples TRBV6-5 to TRBJ1-5; D not certain. Germline V gene sequence: CDR1 MNHEY, CDR2 SVGAGI. The CDR3 has 16 amino acids. V lost 4 bases and J lost 2, with 15 bases in between.

In its sample, this clonotype was seen many times. Here the CDR3 reads CSVELEGGELFF. As DNA, the CDR3 is TGCAGCGTTGAACTAGAGGGCGGGGAGCTGTTTTTT. This chain links TRBV29-1 with TRBJ2-2; a weak D match, TRBD2 (5 bases). Looked up from germline, CDR1 is SQVTM and CDR2 is ANQGSEA. V was clipped by 2 bases and J by 7 bases, with 8 bases between them. The CDR3 extends over 12 amino acids.

This clonotype has more than one count but fewer than ten. The rearrangement links TRBV29-1 to TRBJ2-7; 7 positions agree with TRBD2. CDR3 length: 12 amino acids. V gave up 4 bases and J gave up 7 bases; unmatched junction bases: 7. The germline V gene has CDR1 SQVTM and CDR2 ANQGSEA. CDR3 DNA: TGCAGCGTTGTAGGGCAGGGAGGGGAGCAGTACTTC. Its protein product is CSVVGQGGEQYF.

This clonotype has just a few counts. The chain joins TRBV4-1 to TRBJ2-1; D might be TRBD2 (5 bases). This CDR3 has 14 amino acids. Germline CDR1 MGHRA, CDR2 YSYEKL. V lost 2 bases to trimming and J lost 5 bases, with 10 bases between them. Here the CDR3 reads CASSQLIGDNEQFF. CDR3 bases: TGCGCCAGCAGCCAATTGATCGGGGACAATGAGCAGTTCTTC.

The table lists this clonotype with many counts. The chain couples TRBV28 to TRBJ1-5; tentatively, D is TRBD1 (6 bases). This CDR3 has 16 residues. With 2 bases removed from V and 1 base from J, the gap between germline ends came to 12 bases. Germline V CDR1 and CDR2: MDHEN, SYDVKM. CDR3 amino acids: CASSLPRTESNQPQHF. DNA of the CDR3: TGTGCCAGCAGTTTACCCAGGACAGAGAGCAATCAGCCCCAGCATTTT.

The table lists this clonotype with a few counts. This sequence joins TRBV19 and TRBJ2-7; 9 bases line up with TRBD2. The ends lost 4 bases at V and 3 bases at J; junction bases unmatched: 7. The CDR3 length is 15 residues. CDR1 LNHDA and CDR2 SQIVND come from the germline V gene (reference sequence). The CDR3 loop reads CASSNSGSSFYEQYF. The CDR3 DNA sequence: TGTGCCAGTAGTAATAGCGGGAGTTCTTTCTACGAGCAGTACTTC.

This clonotype has just a few counts. The rearrangement links TRBV7-3 to TRBJ2-6; D uncertain. Germline V lookup: CDR1 SGHTA, CDR2 FQGTGA. The CDR3 is made up of 16 amino acids. The ends were cut back, 1 base at V and 0 bases at J, with 7 bases in the middle. The CDR3, as DNA: TGTGCCAGCAGCTTAATGGTGGCCTCTGGGGCCAACGTCCTGACTTTC. Translation gives CASSLMVASGANVLTF.

This clonotype was seen a handful of times. The chain links TRBV4-1 to TRBJ2-2; 8 bases line up with TRBD2. Trimming removed 2 bases from V and 7 bases from J; junction bases left unmatched: 6. The CDR3 has 15 residues. Germline V gene data show CDR1 as MGHRA and CDR2 as YSYEKL. This CDR3 reads CASSQTGLAGGELFF. CDR3 nucleotides: TGCGCCAGCAGCCAAACAGGACTAGCCGGCGGGGAGCTGTTTTTT.

CDR3 nucleotides: TGTGCCAGCAGTCCAATAGCGGGGGCCACCGGGGAGCTGTTTTTT. Encoded protein: CASSPIAGATGELFF. The chain couples TRBV6-1 to TRBJ2-2; 9 bases line up with TRBD2. This CDR3 has 15 residues. Germline assignment: CDR1 MNHNS and CDR2 SASEGT. Germline trimming cut 5 bases from V and 4 bases from J; bases unmatched to any gene: 5.

The chain joins TRBV5-4 to TRBJ2-2, with 8 bases identical to TRBD1. This CDR3 has 16 residues. Unmatched junction bases numbered 11, after V lost 4 bases and J lost 6 bases. From germline, CDR1 is SGHNT and CDR2 YYREEE (reference sequence). CDR3 region: CASSRTGGRVPGELFF. CDR3 in DNA: TGTGCCAGCAGCCGTACAGGGGGACGCGTCCCCGGGGAGCTGTTTTTT.

This chain connects TRBV15 to TRBJ2-1, with 12 bases that match TRBD2. The CDR3 sequence is 16 residues long. Germline lookup yields CDR1 LNHNV and CDR2 YYDKDF (reference sequence). The junction had 9 bases not matched to a gene; V was cut back by 0 bases and J by 12 bases. The CDR3 sequence: CATSRDGLAGGPSQFF. The CDR3 bases are TGTGCCACCAGCAGAGATGGTCTAGCGGGAGGGCCTTCGCAGTTCTTC.

This clonotype has at least ten counts. The chain joins TRBV29-1 to TRBJ2-1; 10 nucleotides align to TRBD2. The CDR3 is 14 amino acids. Trimming took 7 bases from V and 4 from J; bases not matched to a gene: 7. Germline CDR1 is SQVTM and CDR2 is ANQGSEA. Written as DNA, the CDR3 is TGCAGCGCTCCGCGGACTAGCGGTTACAATGAGCAGTTCTTC. It codes for CSAPRTSGYNEQFF.

This clonotype was counted between two and nine times. The V gene is TRBV12-3 or TRBV12-4, the J gene TRBJ1-2; D unresolved. The CDR3 is made up of 12 amino acids. Trimming removed 7 bases at V and 8 bases at J, with 14 bases between. CDR3: CASTIPLGGYTF. The CDR3 DNA follows: TGTGCCAGCACCATACCGCTTGGGGGCTACACCTTC.

In this sample, this clonotype turned up a few times. The chain carries TRBV7-9 and TRBJ1-1, with D unresolved. The V gene's germline CDR1 is SEHNR and CDR2 FQNEAQ (reference sequence). V was shortened by 3 bases and J by 1 base, with 9 bases between the two germline ends. The CDR3 has 14 residues. CDR3 sequence (DNA): TGTGCCAGCAGCTTTTTAACACAGAACACTGAAGCTTTCTTT. As protein: CASSFLTQNTEAFF. Variable domain in full (rest from reference TRBV7-9 and TRBJ1-1): DTGVSQNPRHKITKRGQNVTFRCDPISEHNRLYWYRQTLGQGPEFLTYFQNEAQLEKSRLLSDRFSAERPKGSFSTLEIQRTEQGDSAMYLCASSFLTQNTEAFFGQGTRLTVV.

This sequence joins TRBV29-1 and TRBJ2-4; TRBD2 aligns across 13 bases. CDR3 length: 17 residues. The junction had 18 bases not matched to a gene; V was cut back by 7 bases and J by 9 bases. The germline V gene has CDR1 SQVTM and CDR2 ANQGSEA. Written as DNA, the CDR3 is TGCAGCGCGGAAGACTCACTAGCGGGAGGGCCGGTCGCCATTCAGTACTTC. Its protein is CSAEDSLAGGPVAIQYF.

This clonotype showed up many times. CDR3 residues: CASSQGAGGGYTF. DNA for the CDR3: TGTGCCAGCAGCCAAGGGGCAGGGGGCGGCTACACCTTC. The V call is TRBV7-3, the J call TRBJ1-2; TRBD1 agrees at 8 bases. CDR1 and CDR2 from the germline V gene are SGHTA and FQGTGA. There are 13 residues in the CDR3. V dropped 5 bases and J dropped 8; count of bases not matched to a gene: 7. Based on the CDR3 plus reference TRBV7-3 and TRBJ1-2, the full variable domain is GAGVSQTPSNKVTEKGKYVELRCDPISGHTALYWYRQSLGQGPEFLIYFQGTGAADDSGLPNDRFFAVRPEGSVSTLKIQRTERGDSAVYLCASSQGAGGGYTFGSGTRLTVV.

This chain links TRBV2 with TRBJ2-7, with TRBD1 matching over 8 bases. The CDR3 is 12 residues long. Germline CDR1 and CDR2: SNHLY and FYNNEI. V was pared by 7 bases and J by 2 bases, with 1 base of the junction left unmatched. CDR3 bases: TGTGCCAGCAAACAGGGGGCCTACGAGCAGTACTTC. Protein: CASKQGAYEQYF. Filled out from reference TRBV2 and TRBJ2-7, the complete variable domain reads EPEVTQTPSHQVTQMGQEVILRCVPISNHLYFYWYRQILGQKVEFLVSFYNNEISEKSEIFDDQFSVERPDGSNFTLKIRSTKLEDSAMYFCASKQGAYEQYFGPGTRLTVT.

This clonotype was seen repeatedly, ten times or more. This chain links TRBV4-3 with TRBJ2-7; 7 bases fit TRBD1. Germline lookup yields CDR1 LGHNA and CDR2 YSLEER. V was pared by 2 bases and J by 3 bases, with 4 bases of the junction left unmatched. The length of the CDR3 is 14 residues. CDR3 region: CASSQIQGDYEQYF. CDR3 nucleotide sequence: TGCGCCAGCAGCCAAATCCAGGGGGACTACGAGCAGTACTTC.

This clonotype was seen at least ten times. J is TRBJ2-7 and V is TRBV20-1; 15 bases agree with TRBD2. V was pared by 6 bases and J by 3 bases, with 9 bases of the junction left unmatched. Germline assignment: CDR1 DFQATT and CDR2 SNEGSKA (reference sequence). This CDR3 has 16 residues. CDR3 loop: CSALGLAGGPIYEQYF. In DNA, the CDR3 is TGCAGTGCCCTAGGACTAGCGGGAGGGCCAATCTACGAGCAGTACTTC.